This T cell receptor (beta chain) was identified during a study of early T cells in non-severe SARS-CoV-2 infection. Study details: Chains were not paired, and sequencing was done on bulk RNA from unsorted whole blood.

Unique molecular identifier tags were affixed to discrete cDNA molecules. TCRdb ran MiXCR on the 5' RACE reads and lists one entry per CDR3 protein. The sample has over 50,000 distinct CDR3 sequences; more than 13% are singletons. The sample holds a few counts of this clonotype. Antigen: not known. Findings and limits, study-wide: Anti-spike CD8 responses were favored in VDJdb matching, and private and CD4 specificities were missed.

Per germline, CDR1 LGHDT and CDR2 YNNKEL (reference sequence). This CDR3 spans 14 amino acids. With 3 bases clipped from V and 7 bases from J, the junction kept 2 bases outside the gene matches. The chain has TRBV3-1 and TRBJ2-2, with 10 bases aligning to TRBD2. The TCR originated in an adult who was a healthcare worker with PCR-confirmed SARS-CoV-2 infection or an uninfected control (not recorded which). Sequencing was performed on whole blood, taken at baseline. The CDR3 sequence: CASSHGLADGELFF. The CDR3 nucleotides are TGTGCCAGCAGCCACGGACTAGCGGACGGGGAGCTGTTTTTT.